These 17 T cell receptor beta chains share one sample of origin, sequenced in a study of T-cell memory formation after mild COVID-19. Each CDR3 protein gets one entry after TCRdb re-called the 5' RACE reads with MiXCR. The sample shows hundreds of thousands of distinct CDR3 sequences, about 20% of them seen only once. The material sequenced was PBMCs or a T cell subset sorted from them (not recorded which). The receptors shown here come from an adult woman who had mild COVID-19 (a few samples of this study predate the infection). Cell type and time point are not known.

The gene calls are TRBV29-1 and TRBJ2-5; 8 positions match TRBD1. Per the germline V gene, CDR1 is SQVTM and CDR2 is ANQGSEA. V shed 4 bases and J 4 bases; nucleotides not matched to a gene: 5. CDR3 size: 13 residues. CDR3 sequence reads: CSVVGQARETQYF. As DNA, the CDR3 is TGCAGCGTTGTGGGACAGGCGCGAGAGACCCAGTACTTC.

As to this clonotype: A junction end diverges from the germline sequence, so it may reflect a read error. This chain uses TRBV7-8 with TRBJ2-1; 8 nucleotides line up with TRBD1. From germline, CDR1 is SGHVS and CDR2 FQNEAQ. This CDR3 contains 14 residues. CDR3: CASSFGTGNNEQFF. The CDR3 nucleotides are TGTGCAAGCAGCTTCGGGACAGGTAACAATGAGCAGTTCTTC.

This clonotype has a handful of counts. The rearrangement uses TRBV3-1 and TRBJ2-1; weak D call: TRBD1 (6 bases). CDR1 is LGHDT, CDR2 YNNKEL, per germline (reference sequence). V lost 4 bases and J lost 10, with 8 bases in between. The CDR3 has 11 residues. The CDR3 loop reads CASSRTVEQFF. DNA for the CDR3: TGTGCCAGCAGCCGGACAGTGGAGCAGTTCTTC.

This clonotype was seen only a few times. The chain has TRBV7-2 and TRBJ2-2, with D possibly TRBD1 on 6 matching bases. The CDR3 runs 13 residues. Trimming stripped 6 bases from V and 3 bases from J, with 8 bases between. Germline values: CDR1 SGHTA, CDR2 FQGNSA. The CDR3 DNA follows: TGTGCCAGCAGGCGGACAGACACCGGGGAGCTGTTTTTT. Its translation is CASRRTDTGELFF.

CDR3 region: CASSFNRDGYTF. As DNA, the CDR3 is TGTGCCAGCAGTTTTAACAGGGATGGCTACACCTTC. The chain joins TRBV12-3 or TRBV12-4 to TRBJ1-2; D is perhaps TRBD1 (6 bases). Trimming took off 3 bases at V and 6 bases at J, with 8 bases between the two ends. The CDR3 sequence is 12 residues long.

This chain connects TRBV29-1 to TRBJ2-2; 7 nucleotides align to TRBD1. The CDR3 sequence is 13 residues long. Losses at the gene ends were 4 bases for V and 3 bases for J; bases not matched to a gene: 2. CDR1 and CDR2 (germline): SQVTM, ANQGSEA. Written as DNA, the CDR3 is TGCAGCGTTGTTCAGGGGGACACCGGGGAGCTGTTTTTT. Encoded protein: CSVVQGDTGELFF.

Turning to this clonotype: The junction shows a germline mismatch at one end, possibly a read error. This CDR3 reads CASSPGTANTAAFF. As DNA, the CDR3 is TGTGCCAGCAGCCCCGGGACCGCGAACACTGCAGCTTTCTTT. This rearrangement joins TRBV3-1 to TRBJ1-1, with D tentatively TRBD1 (5 bases). Germline CDR1 is LGHDT and CDR2 is YNNKEL (reference sequence). The CDR3 is 14 residues long.

The CDR3 sequence is CASSQIGLATDTQYF. The CDR3 DNA reads TGCGCCAGCAGCCAAATCGGGCTTGCCACAGATACGCAGTATTTT. The chain recombines TRBV4-3 with TRBJ2-3; no clear D. The CDR3 totals 15 residues. The germline V gene encodes CDR1 LGHNA and CDR2 YSLEER. With 2 bases removed from V and 2 bases from J, the gap between germline ends came to 11 bases.

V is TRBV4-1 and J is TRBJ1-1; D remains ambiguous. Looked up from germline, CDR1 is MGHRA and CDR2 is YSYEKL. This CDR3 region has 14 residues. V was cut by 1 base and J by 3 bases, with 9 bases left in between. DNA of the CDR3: TGCGCCAGCAGCCAAGGGCTAAGGGACACTGAAGCTTTCTTT. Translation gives CASSQGLRDTEAFF.

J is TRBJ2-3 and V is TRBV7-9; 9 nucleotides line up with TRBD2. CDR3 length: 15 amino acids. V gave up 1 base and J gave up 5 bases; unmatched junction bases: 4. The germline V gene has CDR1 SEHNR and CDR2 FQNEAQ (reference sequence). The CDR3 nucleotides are TGTGCCAGCAGCTTAGAGGGACTAGCTGGAGATACGCAGTATTTT. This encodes CASSLEGLAGDTQYF. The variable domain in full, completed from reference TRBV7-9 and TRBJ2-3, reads DTGVSQNPRHKITKRGQNVTFRCDPISEHNRLYWYRQTLGQGPEFLTYFQNEAQLEKSRLLSDRFSAERPKGSFSTLEIQRTEQGDSAMYLCASSLEGLAGDTQYFGPGTRLTVL.

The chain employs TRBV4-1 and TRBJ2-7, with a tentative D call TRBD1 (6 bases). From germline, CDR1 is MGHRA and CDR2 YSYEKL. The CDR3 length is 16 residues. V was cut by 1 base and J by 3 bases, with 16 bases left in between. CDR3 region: CASSQGPGQMNYEQYF. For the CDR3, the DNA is TGCGCCAGCAGCCAAGGACCAGGACAGATGAACTACGAGCAGTACTTC.

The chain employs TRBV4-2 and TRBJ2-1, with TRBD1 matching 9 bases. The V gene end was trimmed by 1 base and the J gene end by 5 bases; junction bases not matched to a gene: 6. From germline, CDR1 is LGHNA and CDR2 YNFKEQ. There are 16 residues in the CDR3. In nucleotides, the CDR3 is TGTGCCAGCAGCCAAGTCTCCGGGACAGGGCACAATGAGCAGTTCTTC. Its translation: CASSQVSGTGHNEQFF.

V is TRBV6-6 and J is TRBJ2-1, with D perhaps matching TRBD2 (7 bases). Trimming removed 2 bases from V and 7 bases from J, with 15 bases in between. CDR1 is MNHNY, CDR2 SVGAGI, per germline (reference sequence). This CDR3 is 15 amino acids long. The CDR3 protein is CASSYKRGAWNEQFF. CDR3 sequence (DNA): TGTGCCAGCAGTTACAAACGGGGGGCGTGGAATGAGCAGTTCTTC.

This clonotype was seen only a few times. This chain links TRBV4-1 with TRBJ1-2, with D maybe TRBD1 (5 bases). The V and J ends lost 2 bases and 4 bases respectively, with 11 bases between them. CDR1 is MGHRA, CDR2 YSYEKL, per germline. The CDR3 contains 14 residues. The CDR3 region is CASSQNQGIYGYTF. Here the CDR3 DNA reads TGCGCCAGCAGCCAAAATCAGGGTATCTATGGCTACACCTTC.

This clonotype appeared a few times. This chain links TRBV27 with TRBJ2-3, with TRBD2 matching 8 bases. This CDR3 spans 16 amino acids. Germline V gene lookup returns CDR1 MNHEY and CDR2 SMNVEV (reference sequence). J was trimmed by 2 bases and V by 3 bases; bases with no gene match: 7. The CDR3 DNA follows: TGTGCCAGCAGTTTTTCGTCTAGCGGGCTCACAGATACGCAGTATTTT. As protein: CASSFSSSGLTDTQYF.

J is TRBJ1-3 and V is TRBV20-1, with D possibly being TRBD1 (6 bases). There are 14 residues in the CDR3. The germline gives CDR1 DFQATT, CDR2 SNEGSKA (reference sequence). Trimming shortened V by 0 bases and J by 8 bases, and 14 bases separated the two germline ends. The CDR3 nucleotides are TGCAGTGCTAGAGATTTTACAGGGCGAGACACCATATATTTT. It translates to CSARDFTGRDTIYF.

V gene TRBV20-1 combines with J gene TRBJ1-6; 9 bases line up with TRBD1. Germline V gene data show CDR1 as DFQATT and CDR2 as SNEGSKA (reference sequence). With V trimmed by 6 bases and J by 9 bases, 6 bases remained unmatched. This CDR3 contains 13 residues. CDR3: CSAPGQGGSPLHF. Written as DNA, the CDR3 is TGCAGTGCCCCGGGACAGGGTGGTTCACCCCTCCACTTT.